This T cell receptor beta chain emerged from a study of OX40 agonist ivuxolimab in advanced cancers. Study details: The patients' treatment was ivuxolimab, an agonistic anti-OX40 (CD134) antibody. Three patients, one with hepatocellular carcinoma and two with cutaneous melanoma, achieved partial responses. Study-wide results and caveats: CD4+ T cells averaged fewer expanded clones than CD8+ T cells. Partial responders at 0.1-3.0 mg/kg had among the lowest clonal expansion.

There are 14 residues in the CDR3. With 3 bases removed from V and 0 bases from J, the gap between germline ends came to 8 bases. The germline V gene has CDR1 SGHNT and CDR2 YENEEA. Regarding this clone: Its antigen remains unknown.

Profiling relied on immunoSEQ multiplex PCR, and the TCRdb table lists in-frame clones only, not all of them. Found here are fewer than 200,000 clones, approximately 94% of them singletons; the top ten hold under 0.4%. The material was CD4+ or CD8+ T cells sorted from blood, obtained in a trial of the OX40 agonist ivuxolimab. The chain carries TRBV11-3 and TRBJ1-1; D ambiguous. The source of this sequence is an adult with an advanced solid tumor such as melanoma, head and neck, liver or kidney cancer. This CDR3 reads CASSLSFMNTEAFF. The CDR3 nucleotides read TGTGCCAGCAGCTTGTCATTCATGAACACTGAAGCTTTCTTT.